The entry that follows covers one TCR beta chain sequence. Germline CDR1 SGHNT, CDR2 YYREEE (reference sequence). The CDR3 contains 14 residues. Trimming stripped 0 bases from V and 8 bases from J, with 14 bases between. Sequencing was performed with immunoSEQ multiplex PCR; in TCRdb, only in-frame clones are kept and a portion is missing. The sample carries roughly 300,000 clones, 70% to 90% recorded once. This sample was taken from a study of blood T cell repertoires in COVID-19. As for the study in general: Sites in the United States, Italy and Spain provided acute and convalescent COVID-19 samples. The cDNA or gDNA used as material had been derived from T cells, B-cell-depleted T cells, or PBMCs.

Across under 25 US areas, participants ranged in age from 18 to 89 years. Participants' reported clinical history set cohort assignment. The origin of this receptor is a woman between 40 and 55 years old with acute COVID-19. The chain has TRBV5-4 and TRBJ1-2, with D hard to call. Material for sequencing was PBMCs or T cells enriched from blood (not recorded which). The CDR3 here is CASSLAQAGRGYTF. The DNA of the CDR3 is TGTGCCAGCAGCTTGGCCCAGGCTGGAAGGGGCTACACCTTC.